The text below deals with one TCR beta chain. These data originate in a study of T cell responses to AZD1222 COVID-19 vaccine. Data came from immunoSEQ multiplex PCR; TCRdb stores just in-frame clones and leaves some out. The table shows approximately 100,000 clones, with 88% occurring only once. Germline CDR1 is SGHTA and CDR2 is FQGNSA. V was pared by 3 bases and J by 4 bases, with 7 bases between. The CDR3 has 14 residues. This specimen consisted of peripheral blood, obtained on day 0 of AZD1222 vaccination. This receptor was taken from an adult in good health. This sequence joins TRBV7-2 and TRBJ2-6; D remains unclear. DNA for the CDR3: TGTGCCAGCAGCTTCTTCGAGGGGGCCAACGTCCTGACTTTC. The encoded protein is CASSFFEGANVLTF.